This TCR beta chain was sequenced during a study of chemoradiotherapy in HPV16-positive cancers. Study summary: Functional T-cell assays on a couple of HPV16-positive patients' cells defined candidate HPV-specific clones and common TCR motifs. Study observations and caveats: Candidate HPV-specific clones and E7-related TCR motifs grew in tumor during treatment. For HPV16-positive patients, expanding HPV-responsive T cells associated with longer recurrence-free survival.

This clone was detected once. Antigen unknown. In germline, CDR1 is SGHDT, CDR2 YYEEEE. With 1 base removed from V and 4 bases from J, the gap between germline ends came to 11 bases. The CDR3 contains 14 residues. Profiling relied on immunoSEQ multiplex PCR, and the TCRdb table lists in-frame clones only, not all of them. The table includes about 23,000 clones, roughly 87% detected once. Repertoires were sampled repeatedly during chemoradiotherapy. This clonotype originated in a human donor with HPV-associated anogenital cancer. Source: blood, taken from a patient who underwent chemoradiotherapy. The chain carries TRBV5-6 and TRBJ1-1, with a tentative D call TRBD1 (5 bases). Here the CDR3 reads CASSLNWGGTEAFF. The DNA for the CDR3 is TGTGCCAGCAGCTTGAATTGGGGCGGCACTGAAGCTTTCTTT. The whole variable domain, remainder taken from reference TRBV5-6 and TRBJ1-1, is DAGVTQSPTHLIKTRGQQVTLRCSPKSGHDTVSWYQQALGQGPQFIFQYYEEEERQRGNFPDRFSGHQFPNYSSELNVNALLLGDSALYLCASSLNWGGTEAFFGQGTRLTVV.